This TCR beta chain was sequenced for a study of OX40 agonist ivuxolimab in advanced cancers. Assay: immunoSEQ multiplex PCR; the TCRdb copy retains only in-frame clones and omits some. Seen here are more than 65,000 clones, about 85% observed once, and the top ten hold approximately 6.1%. The CDR3 runs 15 residues. Trimming removed 0 bases at V and 1 base at J, with 9 bases between. In germline, CDR1 is LGHNA, CDR2 YNFKEQ. The gene calls are TRBV4-2 and TRBJ1-2, with D unresolved. The sample consisted of CD4+ or CD8+ T cells sorted from blood, taken in a trial of the OX40 agonist ivuxolimab. The receptor comes from an adult with an advanced solid tumor such as melanoma, head and neck, liver or kidney cancer. This chain's CDR3 is CASSQEGAINYGYTF. DNA for the CDR3: TGTGCCAGCAGCCAAGAGGGAGCAATTAACTATGGCTACACCTTC.